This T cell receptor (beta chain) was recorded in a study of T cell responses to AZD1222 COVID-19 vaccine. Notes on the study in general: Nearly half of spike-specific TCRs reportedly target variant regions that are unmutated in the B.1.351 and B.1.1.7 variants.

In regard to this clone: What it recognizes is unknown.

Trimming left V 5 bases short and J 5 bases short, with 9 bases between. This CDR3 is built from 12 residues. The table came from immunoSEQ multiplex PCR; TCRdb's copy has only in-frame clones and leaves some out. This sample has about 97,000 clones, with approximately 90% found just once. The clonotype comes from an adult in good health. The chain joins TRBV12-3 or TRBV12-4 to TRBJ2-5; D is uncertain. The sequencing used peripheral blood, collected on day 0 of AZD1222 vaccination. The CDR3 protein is CASSLWSETQYF. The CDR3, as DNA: TGTGCCAGCAGTCTTTGGTCCGAGACCCAGTACTTC.